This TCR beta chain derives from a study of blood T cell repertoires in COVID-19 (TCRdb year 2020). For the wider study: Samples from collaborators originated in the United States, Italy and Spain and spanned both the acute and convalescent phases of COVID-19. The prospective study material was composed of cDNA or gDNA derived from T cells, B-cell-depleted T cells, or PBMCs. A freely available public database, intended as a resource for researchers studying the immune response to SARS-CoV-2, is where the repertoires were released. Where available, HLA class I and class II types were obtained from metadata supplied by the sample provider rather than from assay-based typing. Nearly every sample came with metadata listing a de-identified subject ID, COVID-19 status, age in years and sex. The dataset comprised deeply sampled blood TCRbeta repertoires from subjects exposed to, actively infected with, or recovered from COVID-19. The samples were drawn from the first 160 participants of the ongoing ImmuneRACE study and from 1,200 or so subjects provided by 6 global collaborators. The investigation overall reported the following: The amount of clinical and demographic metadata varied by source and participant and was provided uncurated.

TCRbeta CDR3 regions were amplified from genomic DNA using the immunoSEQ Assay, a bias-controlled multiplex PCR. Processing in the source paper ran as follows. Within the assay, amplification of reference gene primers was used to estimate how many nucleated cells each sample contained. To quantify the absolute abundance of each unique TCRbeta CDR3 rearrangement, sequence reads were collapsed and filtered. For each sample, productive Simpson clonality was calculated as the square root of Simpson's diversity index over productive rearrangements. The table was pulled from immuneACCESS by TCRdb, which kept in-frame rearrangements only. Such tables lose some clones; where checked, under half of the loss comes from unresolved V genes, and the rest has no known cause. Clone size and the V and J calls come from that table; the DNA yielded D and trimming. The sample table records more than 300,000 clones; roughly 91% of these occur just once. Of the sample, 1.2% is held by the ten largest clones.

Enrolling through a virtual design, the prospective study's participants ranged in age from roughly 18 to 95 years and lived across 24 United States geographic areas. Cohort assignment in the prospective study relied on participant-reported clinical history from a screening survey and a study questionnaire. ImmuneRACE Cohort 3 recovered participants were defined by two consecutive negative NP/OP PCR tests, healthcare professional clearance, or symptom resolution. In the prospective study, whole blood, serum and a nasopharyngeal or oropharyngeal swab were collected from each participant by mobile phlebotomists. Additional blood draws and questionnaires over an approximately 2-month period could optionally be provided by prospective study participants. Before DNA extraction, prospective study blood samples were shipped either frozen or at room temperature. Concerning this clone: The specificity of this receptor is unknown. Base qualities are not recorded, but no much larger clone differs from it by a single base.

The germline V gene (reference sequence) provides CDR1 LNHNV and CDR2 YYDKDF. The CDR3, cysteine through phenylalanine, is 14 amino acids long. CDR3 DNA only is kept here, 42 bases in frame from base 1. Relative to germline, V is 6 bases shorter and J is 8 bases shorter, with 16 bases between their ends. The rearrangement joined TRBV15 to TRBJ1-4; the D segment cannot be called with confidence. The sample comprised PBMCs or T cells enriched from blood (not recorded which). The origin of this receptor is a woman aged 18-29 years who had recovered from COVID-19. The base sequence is TGTGCCACCAGAGAAGGATTGACGGGAGAAAAACTGTTTTTT. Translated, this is CATREGLTGEKLFF.